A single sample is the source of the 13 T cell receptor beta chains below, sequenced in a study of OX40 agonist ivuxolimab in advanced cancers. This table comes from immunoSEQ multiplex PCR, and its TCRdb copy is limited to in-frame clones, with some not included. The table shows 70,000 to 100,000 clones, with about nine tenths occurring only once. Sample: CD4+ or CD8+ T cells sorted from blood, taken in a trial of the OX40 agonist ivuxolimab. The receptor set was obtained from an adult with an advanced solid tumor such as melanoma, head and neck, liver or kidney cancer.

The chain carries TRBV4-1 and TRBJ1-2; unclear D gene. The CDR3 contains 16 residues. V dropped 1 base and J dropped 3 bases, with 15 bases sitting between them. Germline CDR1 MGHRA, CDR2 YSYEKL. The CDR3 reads CASSQGNIRRDYGYTF. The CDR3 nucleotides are TGCGCCAGCAGCCAAGGCAACATTAGGAGGGACTATGGCTACACCTTC.

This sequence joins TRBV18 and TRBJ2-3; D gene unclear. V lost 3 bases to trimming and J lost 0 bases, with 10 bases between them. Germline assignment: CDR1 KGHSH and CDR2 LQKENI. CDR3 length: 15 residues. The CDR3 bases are TGTGCCAGCTCACCTGGATACCTCAGCACAGATACGCAGTATTTT. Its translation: CASSPGYLSTDTQYF.

The CDR3 loop reads CASSTGRAYEQYF. The CDR3 DNA reads as TGTGCCAGTAGTACGGGCAGGGCCTACGAGCAGTACTTC. The rearrangement uses TRBV19 and TRBJ2-7, with a tentative D call TRBD1 (5 bases). This CDR3 has 13 amino acids. V lost 4 bases and J lost 2, with 9 bases in between. Germline CDR1 is LNHDA and CDR2 is SQIVND (reference sequence). Filled out from reference TRBV19 and TRBJ2-7, the complete variable domain reads DGGITQSPKYLFRKEGQNVTLSCEQNLNHDAMYWYRQDPGQGLRLIYYSQIVNDFQKGDIAEGYSVSREKKESFPLTVTSAQKNPTAFYLCASSTGRAYEQYFGPGTRLTVT.

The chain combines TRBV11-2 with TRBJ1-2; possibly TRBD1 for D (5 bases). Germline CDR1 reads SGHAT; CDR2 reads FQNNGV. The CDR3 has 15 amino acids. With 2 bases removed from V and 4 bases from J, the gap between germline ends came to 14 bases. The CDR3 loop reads CASSLSRQQVYGYTF. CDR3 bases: TGTGCCAGCAGCTTATCCCGACAGCAAGTCTATGGCTACACCTTC.

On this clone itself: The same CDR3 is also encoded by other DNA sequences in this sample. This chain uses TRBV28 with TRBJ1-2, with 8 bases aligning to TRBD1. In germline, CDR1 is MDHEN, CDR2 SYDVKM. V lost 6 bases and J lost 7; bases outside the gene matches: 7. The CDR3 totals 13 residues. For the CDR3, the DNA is TGTGCCAGCAGCCGCGGACAGGGCGGTGGCTACACCTTC. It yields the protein CASSRGQGGGYTF.

The CDR3 DNA reads as TGTGCCAGCAGTTACCTCGGACAGGAGAATTCCTACGAGCAGTACTTC. It yields the protein CASSYLGQENSYEQYF. This chain connects TRBV6-5 to TRBJ2-7; 7 positions match TRBD1. This CDR3 contains 16 residues. V trimming: 2 bases; J trimming: 1 base; junction bases outside the gene matches: 8. Germline CDR1 reads MNHEY; CDR2 reads SVGAGI.

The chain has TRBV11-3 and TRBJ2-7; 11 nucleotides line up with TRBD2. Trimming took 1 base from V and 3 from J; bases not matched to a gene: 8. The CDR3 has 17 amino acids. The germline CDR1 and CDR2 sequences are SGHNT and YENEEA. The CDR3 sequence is CASSLGPGLAGRYEQYF. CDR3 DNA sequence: TGTGCCAGCAGCTTAGGCCCCGGACTAGCGGGTCGCTACGAGCAGTACTTC.

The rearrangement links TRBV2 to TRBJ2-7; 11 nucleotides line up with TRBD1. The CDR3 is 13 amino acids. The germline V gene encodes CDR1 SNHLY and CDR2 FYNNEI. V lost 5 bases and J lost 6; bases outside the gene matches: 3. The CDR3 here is CASSSDRGREQYF. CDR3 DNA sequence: TGTGCCAGCAGTTCGGACAGGGGGCGCGAGCAGTACTTC.

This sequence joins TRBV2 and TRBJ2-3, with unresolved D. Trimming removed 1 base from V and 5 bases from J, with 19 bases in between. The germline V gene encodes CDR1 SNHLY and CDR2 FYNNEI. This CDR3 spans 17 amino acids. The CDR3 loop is CASSEGVVQYDIDTQYF. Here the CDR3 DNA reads TGTGCCAGCAGTGAAGGGGTCGTCCAGTACGACATAGATACGCAGTATTTT.

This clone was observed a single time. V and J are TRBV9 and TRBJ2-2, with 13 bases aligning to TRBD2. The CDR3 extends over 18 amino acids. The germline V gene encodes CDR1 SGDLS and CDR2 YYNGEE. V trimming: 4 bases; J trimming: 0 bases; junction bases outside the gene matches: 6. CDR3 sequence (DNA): TGTGCCAGCAGCAAACGGACTAGCGGGAGTCCGAACACCGGGGAGCTGTTTTTT. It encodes CASSKRTSGSPNTGELFF.

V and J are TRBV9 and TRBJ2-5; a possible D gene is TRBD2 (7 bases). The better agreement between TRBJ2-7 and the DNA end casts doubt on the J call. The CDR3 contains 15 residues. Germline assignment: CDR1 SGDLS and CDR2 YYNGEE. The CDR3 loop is CASSVGGGGAYEQYF. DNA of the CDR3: TGTGCCAGCAGCGTAGGTGGAGGGGGGGCCTACGAGCAGTACTTC.

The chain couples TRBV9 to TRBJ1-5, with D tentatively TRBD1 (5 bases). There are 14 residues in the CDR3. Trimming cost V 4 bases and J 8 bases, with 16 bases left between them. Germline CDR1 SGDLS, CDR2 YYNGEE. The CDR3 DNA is TGTGCCAGCAGCCCAGGGACGGGGGGGAAGCCCCAGCATTTT. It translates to CASSPGTGGKPQHF.

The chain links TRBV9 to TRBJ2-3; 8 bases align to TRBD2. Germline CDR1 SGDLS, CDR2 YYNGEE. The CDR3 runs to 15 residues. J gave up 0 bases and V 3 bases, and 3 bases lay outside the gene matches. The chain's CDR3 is CASSDGRVSTDTQYF. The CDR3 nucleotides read TGTGCCAGCAGCGACGGGAGGGTTAGCACAGATACGCAGTATTTT.